Below, 11 T cell receptor beta chains from the same sample are listed, as sequenced in a study of cytomegalovirus exposure and HLA in healthy donors. 60 Vbeta and 13 Jbeta primers were used in PCR. Produced via immunoSEQ multiplex PCR; TCRdb's table is partial and in-frame only. The sample has 50,000 to 80,000 clones; around four fifths are singletons. The source material was PBMCs. These receptors came from a male donor in good health and CMV-seropositive.

This sequence joins TRBV11-1 and TRBJ2-2; the D is unclear. The CDR3 spans 15 residues. The V and J ends lost 4 bases and 0 bases respectively, with 9 bases between them. Germline V lookup: CDR1 SGHAT, CDR2 FQDESV (reference sequence). The CDR3: CASSSWAPNTGELFF. The CDR3 coding sequence is TGTGCCAGCAGCTCTTGGGCGCCGAACACCGGGGAGCTGTTTTTT.

The chain is built from TRBV7-6 and TRBJ1-2; tentatively, D is TRBD1 (5 bases). Between the trimmed V and J ends, which lost 5 bases and 2 bases, there was a span of 15 bases. CDR3 length equals 15 residues. Germline CDR1 reads SGHVS; CDR2 reads FNYEAQ. CDR3 bases: TGTGCCAGCAGCCCAATGACAAGGGGCAACTATGGCTACACCTTC. It encodes CASSPMTRGNYGYTF.

The rearrangement links TRBV18 to TRBJ1-5, with 9 nucleotides matching TRBD1. This CDR3 region has 14 residues. With 5 bases clipped from V and 5 bases from J, the junction kept 4 bases outside the gene matches. Germline CDR1 is KGHSH and CDR2 is LQKENI. CDR3 nucleotides: TGTGCCAGCTCATCCGGACAGGGGCATCAGCCCCAGCATTTT. It codes for CASSSGQGHQPQHF. The variable domain in full, with the rest retrieved from reference TRBV18 and TRBJ1-5, is NAGVMQNPRHLVRRRGQEARLRCSPMKGHSHVYWYRQLPEEGLKFMVYLQKENIIDESGMPKERFSAEFPKEGPSILRIQQVVRGDSAAYFCASSSGQGHQPQHFGDGTRLSIL.

This chain connects TRBV28 to TRBJ1-1; 10 nucleotides agree with TRBD1. This CDR3 contains 16 residues. Germline loops: CDR1 MDHEN, CDR2 SYDVKM. The junction had 11 bases not matched to a gene; V was cut back by 5 bases and J by 5 bases. The CDR3 loop is CASSPGQGSWVTEAFF. The DNA of the CDR3 is TGTGCCAGCAGTCCGGGACAGGGGAGTTGGGTTACTGAAGCTTTCTTT. The whole variable domain, filled in from reference TRBV28 and TRBJ1-1, reads DVKVTQSSRYLVKRTGEKVFLECVQDMDHENMFWYRQDPGLGLRLIYFSYDVKMKEKGDIPEGYSVSREKKERFSLILESASTNQTSMYLCASSPGQGSWVTEAFFGQGTRLTVV.

This clone has only one observation. This chain joins TRBV19 and TRBJ2-7; D may be TRBD1 (6 bases). V was pared by 5 bases and J by 5 bases, with 28 bases between. The CDR3 consists of 18 residues. The germline V gene has CDR1 LNHDA and CDR2 SQIVND (reference sequence). The DNA for the CDR3 is TGTGCCAGTAGTCCCCCCCAGGGACCTATGACAGGTCTCCACGAGCAGTACTTC. This translates into CASSPPQGPMTGLHEQYF.

The gene calls are TRBV2 and TRBJ1-6, with D maybe TRBD1 (6 bases). CDR1 SNHLY and CDR2 FYNNEI come from the germline V gene. There are 14 residues in the CDR3. V gave up 6 bases and J gave up 12 bases, with 18 bases separating them. The CDR3 reads CASRPRGDLIPLHF. CDR3 DNA sequence: TGTGCCAGCAGGCCCAGGGGCGACCTAATACCCCTCCACTTT.

This clone has just a few counts. The chain couples TRBV5-6 to TRBJ1-6; D not certain. Deletions cut 0 bases from V and 12 bases from J, with 10 bases between. Per germline, CDR1 SGHDT and CDR2 YYEEEE. CDR3 length equals 13 residues. This chain's CDR3 is CASSLGEAGPLHF. The CDR3 DNA sequence: TGTGCCAGCAGCTTGGGTGAGGCCGGACCCCTCCACTTT.

The rearrangement uses TRBV7-2 and TRBJ2-3; 8 bases fit TRBD1. J lost 6 bases, V lost 8 bases, and 16 bases had no gene match. The CDR3 has 16 residues. Germline V gene sequence: CDR1 SGHTA, CDR2 FQGNSA. The CDR3 protein is CASHWAGGANMDTQYF. DNA for the CDR3: TGTGCCAGCCACTGGGCAGGGGGCGCAAACATGGATACGCAGTATTTT.

V usage is TRBV30 and J usage is TRBJ2-3; TRBD2 aligns across 8 bases. The CDR3 sequence is 15 residues long. After removal of 0 bases from V and 2 bases from J, the junction contained 4 bases not matched to a gene. Germline-derived CDR1 and CDR2 are GTSNPN and SVGIG (reference sequence). The CDR3 loop reads CAWSVGGGYTDTQYF. The DNA of the CDR3 is TGTGCCTGGAGTGTAGGCGGGGGGTACACAGATACGCAGTATTTT.

This clone was detected once. This rearrangement joins TRBV28 to TRBJ2-3, with a tentative D call TRBD2 (6 bases). The CDR3 runs to 16 residues. V was pared by 2 bases and J by 2 bases, with 14 bases between. Per germline, CDR1 MDHEN and CDR2 SYDVKM. The CDR3 loop is CASSLAPGRTTDTQYF. DNA for the CDR3: TGTGCCAGCAGTTTAGCTCCAGGGAGGACCACAGATACGCAGTATTTT. Filled out from reference TRBV28 and TRBJ2-3, the complete variable domain reads DVKVTQSSRYLVKRTGEKVFLECVQDMDHENMFWYRQDPGLGLRLIYFSYDVKMKEKGDIPEGYSVSREKKERFSLILESASTNQTSMYLCASSLAPGRTTDTQYFGPGTRLTVL.

The CDR3 DNA reads TGCGCCAGCAGCCAACCGGACAGGCGTGAGACCCAGTACTTC. This translates into CASSQPDRRETQYF. This sequence joins TRBV4-1 and TRBJ2-5; 7 bases are shared with TRBD1. The CDR3 runs to 14 residues. Germline CDR1 reads MGHRA; CDR2 reads YSYEKL. V shed 2 bases and J 5 bases; nucleotides not matched to a gene: 5.